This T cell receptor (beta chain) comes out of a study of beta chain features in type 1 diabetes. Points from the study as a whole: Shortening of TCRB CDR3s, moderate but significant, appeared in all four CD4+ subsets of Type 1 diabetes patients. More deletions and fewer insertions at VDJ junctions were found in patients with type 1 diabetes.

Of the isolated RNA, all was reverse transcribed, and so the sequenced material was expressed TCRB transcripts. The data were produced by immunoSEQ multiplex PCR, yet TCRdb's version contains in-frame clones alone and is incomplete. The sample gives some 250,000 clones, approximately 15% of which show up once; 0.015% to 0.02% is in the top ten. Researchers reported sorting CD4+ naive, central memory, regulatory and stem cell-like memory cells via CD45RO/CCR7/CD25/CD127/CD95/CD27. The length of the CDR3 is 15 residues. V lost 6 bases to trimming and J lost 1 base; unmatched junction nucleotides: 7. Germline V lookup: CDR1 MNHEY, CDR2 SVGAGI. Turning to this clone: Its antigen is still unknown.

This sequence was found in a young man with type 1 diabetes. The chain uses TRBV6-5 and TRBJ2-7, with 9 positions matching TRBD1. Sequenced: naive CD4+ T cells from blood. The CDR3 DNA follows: TGTGCCAGCAGCCGTGACAGGGGGGGATCCTACGAGCAGTACTTC. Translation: CASSRDRGGSYEQYF.